The rows below give T cell receptor beta chains drawn from one sample of a study of blood T cell repertoires in COVID-19. Method: immunoSEQ multiplex PCR; TCRdb's copy keeps in-frame clones and lacks some. The sample holds 310,000 or so clones; roughly 86% are singletons and the top ten take 9.9%. Sequencing input: peripheral blood. The receptor set was obtained from a man aged 30 to 39 with COVID-19, enrolled during active disease. The CDR3 runs from the conserved cysteine through the conserved F or W.

J gene	V gene	CDR3 protein
TRBJ2-6	TRBV19	CASSIGQGALGANVLTF
TRBJ2-5	TRBV7-2	CASSPLETQYF
TRBJ1-5	TRBV6-5	CASSGTFSNQPQHF
TRBJ2-2	TRBV19	CASSILYGTGRTGELFF
TRBJ2-5	TRBV7-2	CASSAAGGQVETQYF
TRBJ2-7	TRBV11-2	CASSGRDSSYEQYF
TRBJ1-1	TRBV6-1	CASSERGGNTEAFF
TRBJ2-5	TRBV7-9	CASSYGASGTETQYF
TRBJ2-5	TRBV6-5	CASTRTRQKETQYF
TRBJ1-1	TRBV7-2	CASSLYSTNTEAFF
TRBJ2-1	TRBV24-1	CATSQYNEQFF
TRBJ2-1	TRBV29-1	CSVSEQGYNEQFF
TRBJ2-3	TRBV25-1	CASSVELAALTDTQYF
TRBJ2-3	TRBV27	CASSSWATDTQYF
TRBJ2-7	TRBV7-7	CASSPALLGQGYEQYF
TRBJ1-1	TRBV7-2	CASSFLGGVTEAFF
TRBJ2-3	TRBV9	CASSVATRFASTDTQYF
TRBJ2-5	TRBV27	CASRIASGGAETQYF
TRBJ1-1	TRBV10-3	CAISESGWVRAEAFF
TRBJ1-5	TRBV29-1	CSVSRGNNQPQHF
TRBJ1-1	TRBV27	CASSFDRGLLHITEAFF
TRBJ2-4	TRBV29-1	CSVALGLAGGPGNIQYF
TRBJ2-7	TRBV7-3	CASSDRPGIEQYF
TRBJ2-7	TRBV7-2	CASSSSGSSYEQYF
TRBJ2-3	TRBV5-1	CASSLVPTGTDTQYF
TRBJ1-2	TRBV19	CASSPRWAGVDGYTF
TRBJ1-1	TRBV6-2/TRBV6-3	CASSQQGYNTEAFF
TRBJ2-7	TRBV10-3	CAISETSDPYEQYF
TRBJ1-2	TRBV29-1	CSVMGRGISRGGYTF
TRBJ2-1	TRBV12-3/TRBV12-4	CASSPSQGYEQFF
TRBJ1-6	TRBV12-5	CASGRDSQYSPLHF
TRBJ2-7	TRBV19	CASSLTAIYEQYF
TRBJ1-6	TRBV5-4	CASSSGQVDNSPLHF
TRBJ2-1	TRBV7-2	CASSDVGGGYLYNEQFF
TRBJ1-4	TRBV3-1/TRBV3-2	CASSPRSGVEGGEKLFF
TRBJ1-2	TRBV5-6	CASSLVRRGHGYTF
TRBJ2-5	TRBV10-3	CATGLAGEETQYF
TRBJ2-1	TRBV4-1	CASSRLTVHSGGASNEQFF
TRBJ2-1	TRBV19	CASSIPPQTSGPYNEQFF
TRBJ2-6	TRBV11-2	CASSFSSGANVLTF
TRBJ1-3	TRBV27	CASRGTGQGNTIYF